These 20 T cell receptor beta chains were all obtained from the same sample, sequenced in a study of human T cells and chemical hapten exposure. Individual cDNA molecules received unique molecular identifiers in the library. Via MiXCR, TCRdb re-called the reads, giving one row per CDR3 protein. The sample lists about 120,000 distinct CDR3 sequences; 6.5% to 10% were seen once. Extraction of total RNA was performed on unfractionated whole blood. The sequencing input was whole blood. These receptor sequences come from a human donor in good health. Some clones in this sample may be carry-over from other donors' samples.

This clonotype came up many times. The V and J genes are TRBV29-1 and TRBJ1-3; D is undetermined. The V gene lost 0 bases and the J gene lost 1 base, with 13 bases spanning the gap. The germline V gene encodes CDR1 SQVTM and CDR2 ANQGSEA. There are 16 residues in the CDR3. Here the CDR3 reads CSVEDRVKVSGNTIYF. The CDR3 DNA reads as TGCAGCGTTGAAGATAGGGTGAAAGTGTCTGGAAACACCATATATTTT.

The chain recombines TRBV3-1 with TRBJ2-1, with D unresolved. The germline V gene encodes CDR1 LGHDT and CDR2 YNNKEL (reference sequence). The CDR3 is 16 residues long. V gave up 0 bases and J gave up 1 base, with 10 bases separating them. The CDR3: CASSQDGAVSYNEQFF. Written as DNA, the CDR3 is TGTGCCAGCAGCCAAGACGGCGCGGTTTCCTACAATGAGCAGTTCTTC.

This clonotype was counted at least ten times. This chain links TRBV2 with TRBJ1-5, with 7 nucleotides matching TRBD1. The CDR3 sequence is 16 residues long. Per germline, CDR1 SNHLY and CDR2 FYNNEI. With 6 bases clipped from V and 1 base from J, the junction kept 9 bases outside the gene matches. CDR3 coding DNA: TGTGCCAGCAGATCCCACAGGGGTAAGAGCAATCAGCCCCAGCATTTT. This encodes CASRSHRGKSNQPQHF.

This clonotype was detected many times. The chain combines TRBV7-8 with TRBJ2-3; no firm D call. Germline CDR1 SGHVS, CDR2 FQNEAQ. V was clipped by 5 bases and J by 2 bases, with 5 bases between them. This CDR3 is built from 12 residues. The CDR3 is CASSHYTDTQYF. Written as DNA, the CDR3 is TGTGCCAGCAGCCACTACACAGATACGCAGTATTTT. Full variable domain (rest looked up from reference TRBV7-8 and TRBJ2-3): GAGVSQSPRYKVAKRGQDVALRCDPISGHVSLFWYQQALGQGPEFLTYFQNEAQLDKSGLPSDRFFAERPEGSVSTLKIQRTQQEDSAVYLCASSHYTDTQYFGPGTRLTVL.

This clonotype was detected only a few times. The gene calls are TRBV6-6 and TRBJ2-2, with 9 bases matching TRBD2. This CDR3 has 15 amino acids. The V gene end was trimmed by 10 bases and the J gene end by 1 base; junction bases not matched to a gene: 7. The V gene's germline CDR1 is MNHNY and CDR2 SVGAGI (reference sequence). CDR3 sequence: CAMRVSGGNTGELFF. CDR3 DNA sequence: TGTGCCATGCGTGTTAGCGGGGGGAACACCGGGGAGCTGTTTTTT.

This clonotype was observed a few times. In DNA, the CDR3 is TGTGCCAGTAGTCTGGGACTAGCGGCCTACCAAGAGACCCAGTACTTC. Translation: CASSLGLAAYQETQYF. The chain links TRBV19 to TRBJ2-5; 11 bases line up with TRBD2. Germline V CDR1 and CDR2: LNHDA, SQIVND (reference sequence). J lost 0 bases, V lost 5 bases, and 5 bases had no gene match. The CDR3 length is 16 residues. The full variable domain, rest sourced from reference TRBV19 and TRBJ2-5, is DGGITQSPKYLFRKEGQNVTLSCEQNLNHDAMYWYRQDPGQGLRLIYYSQIVNDFQKGDIAEGYSVSREKKESFPLTVTSAQKNPTAFYLCASSLGLAAYQETQYFGPGTRLLVL.

This clonotype showed up many times. The chain joins TRBV29-1 to TRBJ1-1, with 11 positions matching TRBD1. V was pared by 6 bases and J by 12 bases, with 9 bases of the junction left unmatched. Per the germline V gene, CDR1 is SQVTM and CDR2 is ANQGSEA. This CDR3 region has 12 residues. DNA for the CDR3: TGCAGCGTCCCCGGACAGGGGGCAGGAACTTTCTTT. As protein: CSVPGQGAGTFF.

Note on this clonotype: Since no conserved phenylalanine or tryptophan closes the CDR3, a read error is the likely cause. The chain has TRBV27 and TRBJ1-4, with 7 bases matching TRBD1. Unmatched junction bases numbered 13, after V lost 3 bases and J lost 6 bases. Germline values: CDR1 MNHEY, CDR2 SMNVEV (reference sequence). This CDR3 contains 17 residues. CDR3 sequence (DNA): TGTGCCAGCAGTTTCTACGGGACAGCCTTGAAGGATGAAAAACTGTTTTTG. It yields the protein CASSFYGTALKDEKLFL.

This clonotype was seen many times. V and J are TRBV3-1 and TRBJ2-7; 13 nucleotides line up with TRBD2. The J segment lost 5 bases and the V segment lost 4 bases, leaving 2 bases of the junction unmatched. The CDR3 sequence is 14 residues long. Germline CDR1 and CDR2: LGHDT and YNNKEL (reference sequence). Here the CDR3 DNA reads TGTGCCAGCAGCCTTACTAGCGGGAGGGACGAGCAGTACTTC. Protein sequence: CASSLTSGRDEQYF.

This clonotype has more than one count but fewer than ten. The V and J genes are TRBV6-6 and TRBJ2-7; tentatively, D is TRBD1 (6 bases). CDR1 is MNHNY and CDR2 is SVGAGI in the germline V gene (reference sequence). Trimming removed 4 bases from V and 5 bases from J, with 12 bases in between. This CDR3 region has 13 residues. The CDR3 bases are TGTGCCAGCAGTTCCACAGGGCTCGACGAGCAGTACTTC. This encodes CASSSTGLDEQYF.

This clonotype was seen many times. This chain links TRBV2 with TRBJ2-1, with TRBD1 matching 7 bases. The CDR3 spans 17 residues. The germline V gene has CDR1 SNHLY and CDR2 FYNNEI. Losses at the gene ends were 3 bases for V and 2 bases for J; bases not matched to a gene: 10. The CDR3 DNA sequence: TGTGCCAGCAGTGACCCCAGGGGGAAGGGGGCCTACAATGAGCAGTTCTTC. This codes for CASSDPRGKGAYNEQFF.

In its sample, this clonotype was seen a few times. CDR3 DNA sequence: TGCAGCGTTGAATTAAGGAGCTCCTACAATGAGCAGTTCTTC. Translation gives CSVELRSSYNEQFF. The chain has TRBV29-1 and TRBJ2-1; D unresolved. This CDR3 region has 14 residues. Trimming took off 2 bases at V and 0 bases at J, with 8 bases between the two ends. In germline, CDR1 is SQVTM, CDR2 ANQGSEA.

This clonotype came up a few times. The chain carries TRBV6-2 or TRBV6-3 and TRBJ2-7, with 9 bases aligning to TRBD1. The CDR3 extends over 16 amino acids. The germline gives CDR1 MNHEY, CDR2 SVGEGT. Trimming took 2 bases from V and 2 from J; bases not matched to a gene: 7. The CDR3 loop reads CASSYSETGGPYEQYF. CDR3 coding DNA: TGTGCCAGCAGTTACAGCGAAACAGGGGGCCCCTACGAGCAGTACTTC.

The chain links TRBV10-2 to TRBJ2-7; possible D gene TRBD2, 5 bases. Trimming shortened V by 2 bases and J by 0 bases, and 14 bases separated the two germline ends. The CDR3 totals 16 residues. Germline assignment: CDR1 WSHSY and CDR2 SAAADI. In DNA, the CDR3 is TGCGCCAGCAGTGAGACGGGGATTTGGGCCTCCTACGAGCAGTACTTC. Its translation is CASSETGIWASYEQYF.

This clonotype was observed at least ten times. The genes are TRBV6-5 and TRBJ2-7; 8 positions match TRBD1. V gave up 4 bases and J gave up 7 bases; unmatched junction bases: 6. The CDR3 consists of 13 residues. Germline CDR1 reads MNHEY; CDR2 reads SVGAGI. As DNA, the CDR3 is TGTGCCAGCAGTTCGGGGACAGGATGGGAGCAGTACTTC. Its translation: CASSSGTGWEQYF.

This clonotype was observed a single time. This chain uses TRBV4-1 with TRBJ1-1; 9 bases align to TRBD1. Germline V gene sequence: CDR1 MGHRA, CDR2 YSYEKL. J lost 5 bases, V lost 0 bases, and 7 bases had no gene match. The length of the CDR3 is 16 residues. The DNA of the CDR3 is TGCGCCAGCAGCCAAGAAACAGGGGGCATCTGGACTGAAGCTTTCTTT. Encoded protein: CASSQETGGIWTEAFF.

In its sample, this clonotype ranks as medium-sized. The V and J genes are TRBV6-2 or TRBV6-3 and TRBJ1-5; D is uncertain. Germline V gives CDR1 MNHEY, CDR2 SVGEGT. Trimming shortened V by 0 bases and J by 3 bases, and 3 bases separated the two germline ends. The CDR3 sequence is 13 residues long. In nucleotides, the CDR3 is TGTGCCAGCAGTTACTCGGACAATCAGCCCCAGCATTTT. This gives the protein CASSYSDNQPQHF.

The chain is built from TRBV6-4 and TRBJ2-2, with D unclear. The CDR3 spans 15 residues. V lost 0 bases, J lost 1 base, and 6 bases lay in between. Germline loops: CDR1 MRHNA, CDR2 SNTAGT. CDR3 sequence (DNA): TGTGCCAGCAGTGACTCCGCGGTGAACACCGGGGAGCTGTTTTTT. Amino acid sequence: CASSDSAVNTGELFF.

The chain links TRBV5-1 to TRBJ2-7; no firm D call. V was pared by 3 bases and J by 4 bases, with 17 bases between. This CDR3 spans 15 amino acids. CDR1 is SGHRS and CDR2 is YFSETQ in the germline V gene. In DNA form, the CDR3 reads TGCGCCAGCAGCTGGAGACACAACCCAAGATACGAGCAGTACTTC. Protein sequence: CASSWRHNPRYEQYF. Full variable domain (remainder filled in from reference TRBV5-1 and TRBJ2-7): KAGVTQTPRYLIKTRGQQVTLSCSPISGHRSVSWYQQTPGQGLQFLFEYFSETQRNKGNFPGRFSGRQFSNSRSEMNVSTLELGDSALYLCASSWRHNPRYEQYFGPGTRLTVT.

The CDR3 protein is CASEILQGLAYEQYF. For the CDR3, the DNA is TGTGCCAGTGAGATATTGCAGGGACTCGCCTACGAGCAGTACTTC. The chain carries TRBV6-8 and TRBJ2-7, with TRBD2 as a possible D gene (6 bases). V lost 9 bases, J lost 2 bases, and 20 bases lay in between. In germline, CDR1 is MNHGY, CDR2 SAAAGT. CDR3 length equals 15 residues.